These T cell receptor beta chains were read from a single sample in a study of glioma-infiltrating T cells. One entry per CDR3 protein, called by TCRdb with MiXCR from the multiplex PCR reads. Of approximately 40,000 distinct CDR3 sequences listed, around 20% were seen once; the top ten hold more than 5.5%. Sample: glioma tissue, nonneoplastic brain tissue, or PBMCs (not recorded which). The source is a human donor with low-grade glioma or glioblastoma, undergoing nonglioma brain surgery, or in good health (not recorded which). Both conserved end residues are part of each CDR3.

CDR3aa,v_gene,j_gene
CASSIGSFSISNYGYTF,TRBV19,TRBJ1-2
CASIPPAGANVLTF,TRBV6-1,TRBJ2-6
CASKAGSYGYTF,TRBV2,TRBJ1-2
CASSAQGSWTGELFF,TRBV7-8,TRBJ2-2
CASSGTSGDTGELFF,TRBV5-1,TRBJ2-2
CASRPGQPNTEAFF,TRBV4-1,TRBJ1-1
CAIGTSPYEQYF,TRBV10-3,TRBJ2-7
CASSLNPGQGAYEQYF,TRBV7-6,TRBJ2-7
CASSPMHSGELFF,TRBV11-2,TRBJ2-2
CASSRYGTSGGTPTDTQYF,TRBV28,TRBJ2-3
CASSLWGQGVTGELFF,TRBV12-3/TRBV12-4,TRBJ2-2
CASSFGTSGTQYF,TRBV6-2/TRBV6-3,TRBJ2-5
CSARERGSLVGRTEAFF,TRBV20-1,TRBJ1-1
CASMTTGAPATNEKLFF,TRBV27,TRBJ1-4
CASSLAIGPSTDTQYF,TRBV7-2,TRBJ2-3
CSARPQPNTEAFF,TRBV20-1,TRBJ1-1
CASSFLEGQFQHF,TRBV27,TRBJ1-5
CASSGTDRNQPQHF,TRBV10-2,TRBJ1-5
CASSLEYSGEETQYF,TRBV11-2,TRBJ2-5
CASSPGVVSGANVLTF,TRBV7-3,TRBJ2-6
CASLVGGTGELFF,TRBV6-1,TRBJ2-2
CASSLVLNSNQTQHF,TRBV5-5,TRBJ1-5
CSARNSGRAGKTQYF,TRBV20-1,TRBJ2-5
CASSSGPGLSEQFF,TRBV7-9,TRBJ2-1
CASSYFITGLEGTEAFF,TRBV6-6,TRBJ1-1
CASSPDILLKETQYF,TRBV11-2,TRBJ2-5
CASTPGLADSTDTQYF,TRBV12-3/TRBV12-4,TRBJ2-3
CASSLLSSYNEQSF,TRBV5-6,TRBJ2-1
CASSQPTGFWETQYF,TRBV4-1,TRBJ2-5
CASSQDRLGLETQYF,TRBV4-1,TRBJ2-5
CSERRDRSGETQYF,TRBV29-1,TRBJ2-5
CATDYSNQPQHF,TRBV24-1,TRBJ1-5
CSVELGSDTQYF,TRBV29-1,TRBJ2-3
CASSQDQGSNYGYTF,TRBV4-1,TRBJ1-2
CASSPGGLAGETQYF,TRBV7-3,TRBJ2-5
CASCIERGGSYEQYF,TRBV19,TRBJ2-7
CASRTEEGNSPLHF,TRBV6-6,TRBJ1-6
CASSPTGELFF,TRBV18,TRBJ2-2
CSARDWENTEAFF,TRBV20-1,TRBJ1-1
CASSLRTGARKTDTQYF,TRBV7-8,TRBJ2-3
CVSSWIRDRGTDTQYF,TRBV6-6,TRBJ2-3
CASRDRNEQFF,TRBV6-1,TRBJ2-1
CASSLGTVNTEAFF,TRBV7-6,TRBJ1-1
CASSLGRYSYQPQHF,TRBV5-6,TRBJ1-5
CASSTGHIAGNTIYF,TRBV12-3/TRBV12-4,TRBJ1-3
CASRALGETQYF,TRBV11-2,TRBJ2-5
CASSVDRFYGGYTF,TRBV28,TRBJ1-2
CASSSPPGQGNEKLFF,TRBV28,TRBJ1-4
CASSLSRTVTDTQYF,TRBV27,TRBJ2-3
CASRTGEFTEAFF,TRBV7-9,TRBJ1-1
CASSLVAYQETQYF,TRBV7-9,TRBJ2-5
CAGSAGHRRNTEAFF,TRBV27,TRBJ1-1
CASSRITNEQFF,TRBV7-9,TRBJ2-1
CASSWGQGFDEKLFF,TRBV28,TRBJ1-4
CASRSPIYMNTEAFF,TRBV6-1,TRBJ1-1